This TCR beta chain was recorded in a study of blood T cells in healthy people across ages. General observations from the study: Because donor CMV status was unknown, expanded clonotype changes were possibly confounded.

Primed by a sample-barcoded 5' primer and a J-beta primer mix, a second PCR proceeded for about 6 to 11 cycles. TCRdb called the 5' RACE reads again in MiXCR, with one record for every CDR3 protein. The sample comprises over 1.5 million distinct CDR3 sequences, less than 50% of which are singletons, and 2.1% rests with the top ten. Concerning this clonotype itself: Its antigen is not identified.

CDR1 is SGHVS and CDR2 is FQNEAQ in the germline V gene. This CDR3 has 18 amino acids. V dropped 1 base and J dropped 0 bases, with 16 bases sitting between them. The specimen sequenced was blood. The chain employs TRBV7-8 and TRBJ2-1, with D uncertain. This receptor was obtained from a woman in her thirties or forties in good health. The CDR3 is CASSLDPPTSSSYNEQFF. In nucleotides, the CDR3 is TGTGCCAGCAGCTTAGATCCCCCGACGTCAAGCTCCTACAATGAGCAGTTCTTC. Full variable domain (remainder filled in from reference TRBV7-8 and TRBJ2-1): GAGVSQSPRYKVAKRGQDVALRCDPISGHVSLFWYQQALGQGPEFLTYFQNEAQLDKSGLPSDRFFAERPEGSVSTLKIQRTQQEDSAVYLCASSLDPPTSSSYNEQFFGPGTRLTVL.